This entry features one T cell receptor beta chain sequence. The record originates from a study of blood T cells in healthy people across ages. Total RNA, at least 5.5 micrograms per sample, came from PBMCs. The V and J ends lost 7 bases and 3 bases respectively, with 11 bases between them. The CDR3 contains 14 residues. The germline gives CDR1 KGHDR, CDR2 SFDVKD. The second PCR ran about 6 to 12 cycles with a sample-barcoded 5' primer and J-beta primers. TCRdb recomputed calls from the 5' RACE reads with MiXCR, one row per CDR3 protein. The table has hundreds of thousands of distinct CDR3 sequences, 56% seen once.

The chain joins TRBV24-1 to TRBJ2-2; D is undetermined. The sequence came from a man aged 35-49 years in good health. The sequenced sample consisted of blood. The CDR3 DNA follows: TGTGCCACCAGCCCGCAGGTAGACACCGGGGAGCTGTTTTTT. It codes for CATSPQVDTGELFF.